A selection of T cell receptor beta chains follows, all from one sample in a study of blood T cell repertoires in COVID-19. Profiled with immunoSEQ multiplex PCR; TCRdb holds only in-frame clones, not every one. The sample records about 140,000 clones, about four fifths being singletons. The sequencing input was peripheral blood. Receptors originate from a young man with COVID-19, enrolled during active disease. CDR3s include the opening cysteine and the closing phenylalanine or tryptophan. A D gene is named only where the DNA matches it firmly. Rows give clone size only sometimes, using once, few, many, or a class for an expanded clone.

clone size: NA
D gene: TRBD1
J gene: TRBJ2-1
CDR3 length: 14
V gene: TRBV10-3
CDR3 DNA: TGTGCCACCGGGGGGACAGGGGCTATAGATGAGCAGTTCTTC
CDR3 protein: CATGGTGAIDEQFF

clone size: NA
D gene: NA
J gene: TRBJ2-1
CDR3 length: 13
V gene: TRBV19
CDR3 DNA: TGTGCCAGTAGTAAGGAGCGAAACAATGAGCAGTTCTTC
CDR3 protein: CASSKERNNEQFF

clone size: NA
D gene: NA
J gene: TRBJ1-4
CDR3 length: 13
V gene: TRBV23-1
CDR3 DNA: TGCGCCAGCCAGACAGGAACTAATGAAAAACTGTTTTTT
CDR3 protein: CASQTGTNEKLFF

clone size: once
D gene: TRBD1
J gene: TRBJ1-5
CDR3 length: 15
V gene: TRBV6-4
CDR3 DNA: TGTGCCAGCAGTGGAGGCAGGGGGCAATATCAGCCCCAGCATTTT
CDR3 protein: CASSGGRGQYQPQHF

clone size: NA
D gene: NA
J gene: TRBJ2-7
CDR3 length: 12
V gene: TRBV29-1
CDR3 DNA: TGCAGCGTTGAAGATACGAGGGTCGAGCAGTACTTC
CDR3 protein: CSVEDTRVEQYF

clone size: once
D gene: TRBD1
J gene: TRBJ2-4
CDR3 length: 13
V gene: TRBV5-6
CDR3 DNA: TGTGCCAGCAGCCCAGCACTTGACAGGGGTCAGTACTTC
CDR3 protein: CASSPALDRGQYF

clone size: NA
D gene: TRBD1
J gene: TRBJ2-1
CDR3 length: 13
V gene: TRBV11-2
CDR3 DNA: TGTGCCAGCAGCCTGGACAGGGGCAATGAGCAGTTCTTC
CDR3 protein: CASSLDRGNEQFF

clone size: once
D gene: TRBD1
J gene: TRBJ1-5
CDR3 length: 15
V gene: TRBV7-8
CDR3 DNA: TGTGCCAGCAGCTTAAGGGACAGGGGACTTCAGCCCCAGCATTTT
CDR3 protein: CASSLRDRGLQPQHF

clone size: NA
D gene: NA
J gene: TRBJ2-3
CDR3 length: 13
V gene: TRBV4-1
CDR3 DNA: TGCGCCAGCAGCCAAGAGAGCCTAGATACGCAGTATTTT
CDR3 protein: CASSQESLDTQYF

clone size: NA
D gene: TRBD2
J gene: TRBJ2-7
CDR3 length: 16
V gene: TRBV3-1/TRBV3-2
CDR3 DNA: TGTGCCAGCAGCAGCCAGGCTAGCGGGAACCCCTACGAGCAGTACTTC
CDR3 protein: CASSSQASGNPYEQYF

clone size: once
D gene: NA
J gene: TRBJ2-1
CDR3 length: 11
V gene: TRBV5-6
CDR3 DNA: TGTGCCAGCAACAGAGTGGATGAGCAGTTCTTC
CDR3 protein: CASNRVDEQFF

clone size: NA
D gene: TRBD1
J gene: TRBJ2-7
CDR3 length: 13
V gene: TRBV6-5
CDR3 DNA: TGTGCCACCCGGGACAGGGGTTTCGGCGAGCAGTACTTC
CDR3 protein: CATRDRGFGEQYF

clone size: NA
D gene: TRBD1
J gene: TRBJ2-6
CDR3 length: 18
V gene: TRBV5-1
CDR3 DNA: TGCGCCAGCAGCTTGGGAGGGACAGGGTACTCTGGGGCCAACGTCCTGACTTTC
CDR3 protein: CASSLGGTGYSGANVLTF

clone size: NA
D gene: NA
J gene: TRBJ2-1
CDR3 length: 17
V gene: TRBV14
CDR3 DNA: TGTGCCAGTAAGGGACAGGGGACTAGCGGATCCTACAATGAGCAGTTCTTC
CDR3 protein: CASKGQGTSGSYNEQFF

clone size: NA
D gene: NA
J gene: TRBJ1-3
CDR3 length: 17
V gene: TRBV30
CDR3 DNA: TGTGCCTGGACTAGGTCCGGGACCGGGGGCTCTGGAAACACCATATATTTT
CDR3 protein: CAWTRSGTGGSGNTIYF

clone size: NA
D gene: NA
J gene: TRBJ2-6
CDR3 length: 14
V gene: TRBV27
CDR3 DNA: TGTGCCAGCACCGACTCATACGGGGCCAACGTCCTGACTTTC
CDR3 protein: CASTDSYGANVLTF

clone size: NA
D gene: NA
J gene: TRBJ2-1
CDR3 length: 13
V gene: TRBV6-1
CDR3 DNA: TGTGCCAGCAGTGAAGGGACAGAGACTGAGCAGTTCTTC
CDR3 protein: CASSEGTETEQFF

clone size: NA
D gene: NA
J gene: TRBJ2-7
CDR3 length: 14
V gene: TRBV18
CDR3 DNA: TGTGCCAGCTCACCACCGGGACAACTACTAGGGCAGTACTTC
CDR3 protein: CASSPPGQLLGQYF

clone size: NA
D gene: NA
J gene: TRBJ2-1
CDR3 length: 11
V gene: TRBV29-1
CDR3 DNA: TGCAGCGTCGTCCTCAGACAAGAGCAGTTCTTC
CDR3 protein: CSVVLRQEQFF

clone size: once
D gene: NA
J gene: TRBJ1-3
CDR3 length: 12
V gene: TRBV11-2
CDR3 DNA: TGTGCCAGCAGCTTACCAGGGAGGCCGGCGGGGTTT
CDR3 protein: CASSLPGRPAGF

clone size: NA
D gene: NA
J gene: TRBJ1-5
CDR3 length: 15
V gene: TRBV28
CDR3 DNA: TGTGCCAGCAGTTTACAGGTTCCTAGCAATCAGCCCCAGCATTTT
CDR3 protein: CASSLQVPSNQPQHF

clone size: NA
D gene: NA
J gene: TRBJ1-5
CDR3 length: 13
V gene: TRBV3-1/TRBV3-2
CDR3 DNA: TGTGCCAGCAGCCGTGGGGGGGTTCAGCCCCAGCATTTT
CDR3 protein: CASSRGGVQPQHF

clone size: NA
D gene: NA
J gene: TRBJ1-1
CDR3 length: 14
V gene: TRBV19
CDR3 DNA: TGTGCCAGTAGTCCGAAGCGGGCAGTCACTGAAGCTTTCTTT
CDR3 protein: CASSPKRAVTEAFF

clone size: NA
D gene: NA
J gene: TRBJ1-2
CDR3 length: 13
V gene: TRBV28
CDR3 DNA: TGTGCCACCTCGACTGGCACGGGCTATGGCTACACCTTC
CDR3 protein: CATSTGTGYGYTF

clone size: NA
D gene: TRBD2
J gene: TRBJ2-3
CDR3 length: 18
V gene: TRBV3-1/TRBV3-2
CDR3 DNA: TGTGCCAGCATGCCCGGGACTAGCGGGAGGTCCACCACAGATACGCAGTATTTT
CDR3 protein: CASMPGTSGRSTTDTQYF

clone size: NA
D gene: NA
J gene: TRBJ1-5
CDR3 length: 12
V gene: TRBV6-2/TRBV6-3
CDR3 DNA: TGTGCCAGCAGTCCCAGACGGGGGCCCCAGCATTTT
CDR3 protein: CASSPRRGPQHF

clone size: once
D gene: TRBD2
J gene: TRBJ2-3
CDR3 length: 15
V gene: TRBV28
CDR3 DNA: TGTGCCAGCAGAACCGGGACTAGCGGGTGGGATACGCAGTATTTT
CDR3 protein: CASRTGTSGWDTQYF

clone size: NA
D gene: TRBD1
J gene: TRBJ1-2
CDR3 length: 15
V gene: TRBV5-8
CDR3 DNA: TGTGCCAGCAGCCCCGGGACAGGGTATCGATATGGCTACACCTTC
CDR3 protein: CASSPGTGYRYGYTF

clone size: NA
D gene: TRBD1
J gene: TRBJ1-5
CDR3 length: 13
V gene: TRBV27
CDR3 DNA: TGTGCCAGCAGACGACAGGGAGGTCAGCCCCAGCATTTT
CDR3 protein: CASRRQGGQPQHF

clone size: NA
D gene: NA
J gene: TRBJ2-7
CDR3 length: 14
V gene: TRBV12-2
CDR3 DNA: TGTGCAAGTCGCCCATGGGGACACCCCCACGAGCAGTACTTC
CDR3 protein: CASRPWGHPHEQYF

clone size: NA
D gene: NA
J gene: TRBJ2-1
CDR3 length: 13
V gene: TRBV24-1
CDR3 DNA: TGTGCCACCAGTGGTGGAGCTTCCAATGAGCAGTTCTTC
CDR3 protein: CATSGGASNEQFF

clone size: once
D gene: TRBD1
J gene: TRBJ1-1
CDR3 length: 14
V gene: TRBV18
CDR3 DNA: TGTGCCAGCTCACCGGACAGGGTGGGGACTGAAGCTTTCTTT
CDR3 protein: CASSPDRVGTEAFF

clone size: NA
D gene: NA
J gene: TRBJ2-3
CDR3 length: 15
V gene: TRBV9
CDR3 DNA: TGTGCCAGCAGCGTAGGAGGAGGGAGCACAGATACGCAGTATTTT
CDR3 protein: CASSVGGGSTDTQYF

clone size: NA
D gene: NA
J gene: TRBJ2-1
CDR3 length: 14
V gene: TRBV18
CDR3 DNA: TGTGCCAGCTCACCAAGGGAACGGGGCAATGAGCAGTTCTTC
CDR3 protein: CASSPRERGNEQFF

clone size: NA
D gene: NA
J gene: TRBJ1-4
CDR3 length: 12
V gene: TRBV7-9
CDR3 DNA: TGTGCCAGCAGCCCAGTCAATGAAAAACTGTTTTTT
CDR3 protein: CASSPVNEKLFF

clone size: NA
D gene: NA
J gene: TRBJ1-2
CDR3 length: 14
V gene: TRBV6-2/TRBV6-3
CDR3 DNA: TGTGCCAGCAGTTACTCCTTCCAGACAGGCGGCTACACCTTC
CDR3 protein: CASSYSFQTGGYTF

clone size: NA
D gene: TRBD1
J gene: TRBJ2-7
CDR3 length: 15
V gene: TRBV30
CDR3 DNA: TGTGCCTGGAGTGTGGGACAGGGGAGGGCCTACGAGCAGTACTTC
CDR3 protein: CAWSVGQGRAYEQYF

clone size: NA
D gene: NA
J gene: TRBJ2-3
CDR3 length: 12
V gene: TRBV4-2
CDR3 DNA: TGTGCCAGCCGGAGGGATACAGATACGCAGTATTTT
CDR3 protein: CASRRDTDTQYF

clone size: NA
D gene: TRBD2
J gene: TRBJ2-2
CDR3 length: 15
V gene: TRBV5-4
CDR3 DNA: TGTGCCAGCAGCCCGCGGGGGGCAGGCACCGGGGAGCTGTTTTTT
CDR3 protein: CASSPRGAGTGELFF